The rows below give T cell receptor beta chains drawn from one sample of a study of cytomegalovirus exposure and HLA in healthy donors. TCRdb's copy holds only in-frame clones and misses some; the assay was immunoSEQ multiplex PCR. This table has 180,000 or so clones, more than 60% appearing once. What was sequenced was PBMCs. These receptors were taken from a man aged 18 to 30 in good health and CMV-seronegative. Both conserved end residues are part of each CDR3. The order of the fields is J gene, clone size, V gene, D gene, CDR3 DNA, CDR3 protein. A D gene is named only where the DNA matches it firmly. Rows give clone size only sometimes, using once, few, many, or a class for an expanded clone.

TRBJ2-3	few	TRBV19	TRBD2	TGTGCCAGTCCCCGAGGGCGGGAGGATCGGCCGCGCACAGATACGCAGTATTTT	CASPRGREDRPRTDTQYF
TRBJ2-7	.	TRBV29-1	.	TGCAGCGTTGAAGGCGGTAACTACGAGCAGTACTTC	CSVEGGNYEQYF
TRBJ2-1	.	TRBV7-9	.	TGTGCCAGCAGCTTAGCTGACAGACCATACAATGAGCAGTTCTTC	CASSLADRPYNEQFF
TRBJ1-1	.	TRBV5-4	TRBD1	TGTGCCAGCAGCTGGGACAGGGATGAAGCTTTCTTT	CASSWDRDEAFF
TRBJ2-5	.	TRBV6-5	TRBD1	TGTGCCAGCAGTTACTCGGGCAGGGGGGAGACCCAGTACTTC	CASSYSGRGETQYF
TRBJ1-2	.	TRBV5-6	.	TGTGCCAGCAGCTGGACGACAGGATTCTATGGCTACACCTTC	CASSWTTGFYGYTF
TRBJ1-2	.	TRBV5-1	.	TGCGCCAGCAGCTTGGGTGTCATAGACCGGGACTATGGCTACACCTTC	CASSLGVIDRDYGYTF
TRBJ2-5	.	TRBV20-1	TRBD2	TGCAGCCTCGGGACTAAAGAGACCCAGTACTTC	CSLGTKETQYF
TRBJ2-2	.	TRBV11-3	TRBD1	TGTGCCAGCCGTAAACTGGGACAGGGGGCTAACACCGGGGAGCTGTTTTTT	CASRKLGQGANTGELFF
TRBJ2-1	.	TRBV4-2	.	TGTGCCAGCAGCCCGGGGACATACTCCTACAATGAGCAGTTCTTC	CASSPGTYSYNEQFF
TRBJ2-7	.	TRBV10-3	.	TGTGCCATCAGGGGACTGGTCTCCTACGAGCAGTACTTC	CAIRGLVSYEQYF
TRBJ1-1	.	TRBV5-1	.	TGCGCCAGCAGCTTAGAACCGGCGGGCACTGAAGCTTTCTTT	CASSLEPAGTEAFF
TRBJ1-4	.	TRBV7-6	.	TGTGCCAGCAGCCAACCTACAGGAGCAACTAATGAAAAACTGTTTTTT	CASSQPTGATNEKLFF
TRBJ2-7	.	TRBV7-2	TRBD1	TGTGCCAGCAACCTCCAGGGGACAGGGGGCTACGAGCAGTACTTC	CASNLQGTGGYEQYF
TRBJ2-1	.	TRBV4-2	TRBD2	TGTGCCAGCAGCCAGGATTTTCTTAGCGGGGGCTCCTACAATGAGCAGTTCTTC	CASSQDFLSGGSYNEQFF
TRBJ1-2	.	TRBV19	.	TGTGCCACCCTCCGAGGCAACTATGGCTACACCTTC	CATLRGNYGYTF
TRBJ1-3	.	TRBV5-1	.	TGCGCCAGCAGCCCACTGACAGTCTCTGGAAACACCATATATTTT	CASSPLTVSGNTIYF
TRBJ2-5	.	TRBV11-3	TRBD2	TGTGCCAGCAGCCCACTCGTTAGCGGGAAAGAGACCCAGTACTTC	CASSPLVSGKETQYF
TRBJ1-2	.	TRBV4-1	TRBD1	TGCGCCAGCAGCCCTATGGGACAGGGGGATGGGGGCTACACCTTC	CASSPMGQGDGGYTF
TRBJ2-7	.	TRBV9	TRBD2	TGTGCCAGCAGCGCAGAGACTAGCCAGAACGAGCAGTACTTC	CASSAETSQNEQYF
TRBJ1-2	once	TRBV11-1	.	TGTGCCAGCTCCCGGGGGGACGAGAGTAACTATGGCTACACCTTC	CASSRGDESNYGYTF
TRBJ1-2	.	TRBV30	TRBD1	TGTGCCTGGCGTCTTGGGACAGCCGGTGGCTACACCTTC	CAWRLGTAGGYTF
TRBJ2-1	.	TRBV5-4	TRBD2	TGTGCCAGCAGCTTGGGACTAGCGGGGGGCAATGAGCAGTTCTTC	CASSLGLAGGNEQFF
TRBJ2-1	.	TRBV9	TRBD2	TGTGCCAGCAGCGTGGGGACGGGACTAGCGGGGGTCCGCTCCTACAATGAGCAGTTCTTC	CASSVGTGLAGVRSYNEQFF